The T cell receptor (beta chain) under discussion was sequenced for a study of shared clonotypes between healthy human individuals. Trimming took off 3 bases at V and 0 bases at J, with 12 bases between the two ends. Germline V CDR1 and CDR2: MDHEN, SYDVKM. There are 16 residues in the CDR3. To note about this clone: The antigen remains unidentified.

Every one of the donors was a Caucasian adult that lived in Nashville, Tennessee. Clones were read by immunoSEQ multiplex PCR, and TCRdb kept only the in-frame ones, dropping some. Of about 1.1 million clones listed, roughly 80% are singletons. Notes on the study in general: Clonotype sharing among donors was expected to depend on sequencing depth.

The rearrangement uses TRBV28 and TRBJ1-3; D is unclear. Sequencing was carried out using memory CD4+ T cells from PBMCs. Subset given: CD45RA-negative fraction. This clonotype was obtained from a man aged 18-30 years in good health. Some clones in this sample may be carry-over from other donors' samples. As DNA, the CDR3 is TGTGCCAGCAGTTTCTATTTGGGAAACTCTGGAAACACCATATATTTT. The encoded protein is CASSFYLGNSGNTIYF.